This T cell receptor (beta chain) was recorded in a study of Ad26.COV2.S vaccination and SARS-CoV-2 variants. Study in general: Ad26.COV2.S arm of COV1001 included the donor.

Treatment defined: over 15 received Ad26.COV2.S at low or high dose, single or two shots; roughly 5 received placebo; per-sample allocation not given. The samples date from day 63 after the first vaccine or placebo injection. This Boston cohort included adults aged 18-55 years. With respect to this clone: Its cognate antigen is unknown.

Whole-study results and caveats: Total T cell responses may have been underestimated by the TCR breadth and depth analyses. Non-spike TCR breadth was similar in vaccine and placebo recipients.

CDR3 size: 16 residues. Germline lookup yields CDR1 MDHEN and CDR2 SYDVKM. V lost 4 bases, J lost 7 bases, and 9 bases stayed unmatched. The repertoire was sequenced with immunoSEQ multiplex PCR; TCRdb's copy has only in-frame clones and lacks some. Of about 420,000 clones listed, 85% to 90% are singletons. The receptor comes from a person between 18 and 60 years old who received the Ad26.COV2.S COVID-19 vaccine or a placebo. J is TRBJ1-6 and V is TRBV28; 8 nucleotides align to TRBD1. This specimen consisted of peripheral blood, obtained in a trial of Ad26.COV2.S vaccine versus placebo. CDR3: CASSSPRTGINSPLHF. CDR3 in DNA: TGTGCCAGCAGTTCTCCTCGGACAGGGATAAATTCACCCCTCCACTTT.